A selection of T cell receptor beta chains follows, all from one sample in a study of circulating and synovial CD4+ cells in juvenile arthritis. The assay was immunoSEQ multiplex PCR, and TCRdb's table has in-frame clones only and misses some. This sample has more than 13,000 clones, with roughly 83% found just once. Sequenced material: CD4+ T cells from synovial fluid. These receptors were taken from a human patient with juvenile idiopathic arthritis. Some clones in this sample may be carry-over from other donors' samples. CDR3s include the opening cysteine and the closing phenylalanine or tryptophan. The D gene is left open where the match is weak. A row's size may be missing; if present it is once, few, many or a size class.

j_call d_call clone_size v_call cdr3_aa cdr3_nt
TRBJ1-1 - once TRBV7-9 CASSPGEGELNTEAFF TGTGCCAGCAGCCCAGGAGAAGGGGAATTGAACACTGAAGCTTTCTTT
TRBJ1-2 TRBD1 - TRBV12-5 CASGLRTGPNYGYTF TGTGCTAGTGGACTCCGGACAGGGCCCAACTATGGCTACACCTTC
TRBJ1-6 - - TRBV5-6 CASSFGLKTRVNSPLHF TGTGCCAGCAGCTTTGGACTCAAAACGAGGGTTAATTCACCCCTCCACTTT
TRBJ2-1 - - TRBV30 CACPSKAGYNEQFF TGTGCCTGCCCCAGCAAGGCGGGTTACAATGAGCAGTTCTTC
TRBJ2-5 - - TRBV28 CASSYNSETQYF TGTGCCAGCAGTTATAACTCGGAGACCCAGTACTTC
TRBJ2-1 TRBD1 - TRBV5-6 CASSLGDRVSIEQFF TGTGCCAGCAGCTTGGGGGACAGGGTCTCTATCGAGCAGTTCTTC
TRBJ2-7 TRBD2 - TRBV19 CASSTRTSGGEQYF TGTGCCAGTAGTACCCGGACTAGCGGGGGGGAGCAGTACTTC
TRBJ2-7 TRBD2 - TRBV4-2 CASSQDGSAGGGEQYF TGTGCCAGCAGCCAAGATGGATCAGCGGGAGGCGGTGAGCAGTACTTC
TRBJ1-2 - - TRBV7-2 CASSLAPGAGDGYTF TGTGCCAGCAGCTTAGCGCCGGGGGCGGGGGATGGCTACACCTTC
TRBJ2-3 TRBD2 - TRBV9 CASSPIGLAGGGTDTQYF TGTGCCAGCAGCCCGATAGGACTAGCGGGGGGGGGCACAGATACGCAGTATTTT
TRBJ2-1 TRBD1 - TRBV5-6 CASSLVGDRESSYNEQFF TGTGCCAGCAGCTTGGTGGGGGACAGGGAGTCTTCCTACAATGAGCAGTTCTTC
TRBJ1-2 - - TRBV7-9 CASSKSAGNYGYTF TGTGCCAGCAGCAAGTCGGCAGGGAACTATGGCTACACCTTC
TRBJ1-1 - - TRBV30 CAWSGSVLWTEAFF TGTGCCTGGAGTGGGTCGGTCCTTTGGACTGAAGCTTTCTTT
TRBJ2-7 TRBD2 - TRBV6-5 CASSSISGSYEQYF TGTGCCAGCAGTTCTATTAGCGGGAGCTACGAGCAGTACTTC
TRBJ1-2 TRBD1 - TRBV5-6 CASSLNRGPYGYTF TGTGCCAGCAGCTTGAACAGGGGCCCCTATGGCTACACCTTC